Listed below are T cell receptor beta chains from one sample, sequenced in a study of shared clonotypes between healthy human individuals. Assay used: immunoSEQ multiplex PCR; TCRdb lists only in-frame clones, some missing. This sample has around 1,100,000 clones, with around 77% found just once. The material sequenced was memory CD4+ T cells from PBMCs. The receptors shown here come from a man aged 18 to 30 in good health. Some clones in this sample may be carry-over from other donors' samples. The CDR3 runs from the conserved cysteine through the conserved F or W. The order of the fields is V gene, J gene, CDR3 length, D gene, clone size, CDR3 DNA, CDR3 protein. A D gene is named only where the DNA matches it firmly. Clone size, where shown, is once, few, many, or a class for clones that have expanded.

TRBV5-1	TRBJ1-1	15	NA	NA	TGCGCCAGCAGCTCGGTAGGGACCGCGAACACTGAAGCTTTCTTT	CASSSVGTANTEAFF
TRBV15	TRBJ1-4	17	NA	NA	TGTGCCACCAGCAGAGATAGGCCTCCCGGTGGGGATGAAAAACTGTTTTTT	CATSRDRPPGGDEKLFF
TRBV7-8	TRBJ1-2	15	NA	NA	TGTGCCAGCAGCTTAGGTTGGGGGTTTAGCTATGGCTACACCTTC	CASSLGWGFSYGYTF
TRBV6-6	TRBJ1-4	15	NA	NA	TGTGCCAGCAGTTACCGGGGTACTGGTAATGAAAAACTGTTTTTT	CASSYRGTGNEKLFF
TRBV5-1	TRBJ2-1	14	NA	NA	TGCGCCAGCAGCTTGACGGGAGAGCACGATGAGCAGTTCTTC	CASSLTGEHDEQFF
TRBV18	TRBJ2-6	16	TRBD1	NA	TGTGCCAGCTCCCGGACAGGGGGGTCCGGGGCCAACGTCCTGACTTTC	CASSRTGGSGANVLTF
TRBV19	TRBJ1-1	14	NA	NA	TGTGCCAGTAGTATCCCCTTTAGAAACACTGAAGCTTTCTTT	CASSIPFRNTEAFF
TRBV7-9	TRBJ1-5	13	NA	NA	TGTGCCAGCAGCTTAGTTATGGAAGCGCCCCAGCATTTT	CASSLVMEAPQHF
TRBV27	TRBJ2-2	14	NA	NA	TGTGCCAGCAGTCTCCATGGGTTGTCCGGGGAGCTGTTTTTT	CASSLHGLSGELFF
TRBV5-1	TRBJ2-7	18	TRBD1	NA	TGCGCCAGCAGCTTGGTGGCCCTCGGTGGGGGACAGTTCTACGAGCAGTACTTC	CASSLVALGGGQFYEQYF
TRBV9	TRBJ1-1	14	NA	few	TGTGCCAGCAGCGTAACTTGGATGAACACTGAAGCTTTCTTT	CASSVTWMNTEAFF
TRBV14	TRBJ2-6	16	NA	NA	TGTGCCAGCAGCCAAGATATCACAGCTGGGGCCAACGTCCTGACTTTC	CASSQDITAGANVLTF
TRBV19	TRBJ2-2	18	NA	NA	TGTGCCAGTAGATCCCCCCTAGGATGGCCGGGCAACACCGGGGAGCTGTTTTTT	CASRSPLGWPGNTGELFF
TRBV7-8	TRBJ2-3	15	TRBD2	few	TGTGCCAGCAGCTTAGATCCGACTAGCGTGGATACGCAGTATTTT	CASSLDPTSVDTQYF
TRBV27	TRBJ1-1	16	NA	NA	TGTGCCAGCAGTTTCACCAGGGGTGCTGTGAACACTGAAGCTTTCTTT	CASSFTRGAVNTEAFF
TRBV28	TRBJ1-1	14	NA	NA	TGTGCCAGCAGCACCTCCGGGGATAACACTGAAGCTTTCTTT	CASSTSGDNTEAFF
TRBV30	TRBJ1-3	20	NA	NA	TGTGCCTGGAGTGTACGAGTTTCGGTTGGCCTAAGGTTCTCTGGAAACACCATATATTTT	CAWSVRVSVGLRFSGNTIYF
TRBV5-4	TRBJ2-3	17	TRBD2	once	TGTGCCAGCAGCACCGCTGGACTAGCGGGAGGCCCGGATACGCAGTATTTT	CASSTAGLAGGPDTQYF
TRBV11-2	TRBJ2-7	18	NA	NA	TGTGCCAGCAGCACTCGGCGAGCCTCCCCTGGCGGAGGCTACGAGCAGTACTTC	CASSTRRASPGGGYEQYF
TRBV5-1	TRBJ1-2	15	NA	once	TGCGCCAGCAGTTCAGGGGAAAACCAGCATAGGGGCTACACCTTC	CASSSGENQHRGYTF
TRBV5-5	TRBJ2-6	15	NA	NA	TGTGCCAGCAGCTTGACGGGCGCTGGGGCCAACGTCCTGACTTTC	CASSLTGAGANVLTF
TRBV7-2	TRBJ2-5	14	NA	NA	TGTGCCAGCAGCTCGACCACCCTTCAGGCGACCCAGTACTTC	CASSSTTLQATQYF
TRBV11-2	TRBJ1-1	13	NA	NA	TGTGCCAGCAGCTTTAGAATAGTGGCCGGCGCTTTCTTT	CASSFRIVAGAFF
TRBV7-6	TRBJ1-3	13	NA	NA	TGTGCCAGCAGCTGGGGGTCGGGAAACACCATATATTTT	CASSWGSGNTIYF
TRBV2	TRBJ1-2	13	NA	NA	TGTGCCAGCAGTGACCAATGGACAGTCGGCTACACCTTC	CASSDQWTVGYTF
TRBV6-5	TRBJ1-1	14	NA	once	TGTGCCAGCAGAGGGGCAGGCGGGAACACTGAAGCTTTCTTT	CASRGAGGNTEAFF
TRBV29-1	TRBJ2-1	14	TRBD2	NA	TGCAGCGTCAAAGGACTAGCGGAACTAAATGAGCAGTTCTTC	CSVKGLAELNEQFF
TRBV4-3	TRBJ2-7	19	TRBD2	NA	TGCGCCAGCAGCCAAGATAATTTTAGGGCTAGCGGGAGGATCTACGAGCAGTACTTC	CASSQDNFRASGRIYEQYF
TRBV2	TRBJ2-5	14	TRBD1	NA	TGTGCCAGCGACTCGGACAGGGCCCGAGAGACCCAGTACTTC	CASDSDRARETQYF
TRBV9	TRBJ1-2	16	NA	NA	TGTGCCAGCAGCCCGTACCAGGAACTCGAGGTCTATGGCTACACCTTC	CASSPYQELEVYGYTF
TRBV6-6	TRBJ2-1	12	NA	NA	TGTGCCAGCAGTCCAAGGGTGGGTGAGCAGTTCTTC	CASSPRVGEQFF
TRBV2	TRBJ1-5	16	NA	NA	TGTGCCAGCAGTGAAGCGCGGGGGGATAAGGGTCAGCCCCAGCATTTT	CASSEARGDKGQPQHF
TRBV25-1	TRBJ1-5	13	NA	NA	TGTGCCAGCAGTGAAGGGCGGAAGCAGCCCCAGCATTTT	CASSEGRKQPQHF
TRBV6-1	TRBJ1-2	12	NA	once	TGTGCCAGCAGTGATAAAGGGTATGGCTACACCTTC	CASSDKGYGYTF
TRBV15	TRBJ2-7	12	NA	NA	TGTGCCACCAGCAGAGATGAGGACGAGCAGTACTTC	CATSRDEDEQYF
TRBV7-6	TRBJ2-7	13	TRBD2	NA	TGTGCCAGCAGCCAGGGACTAGTGAGCGAGCAGTACTTC	CASSQGLVSEQYF
TRBV7-8	TRBJ2-7	12	NA	NA	TGTGCCAGCTTATCACCCGCGTACGAGCAGTACTTC	CASLSPAYEQYF
TRBV6-5	TRBJ1-1	12	NA	NA	TGTGCCAGCAGTTACTCGAATCTTGAAGCTTTCTTT	CASSYSNLEAFF
TRBV5-4	TRBJ2-7	12	NA	once	TGTGCCAGCCGAGGGTTTTGGAACGAGCAGTACTTC	CASRGFWNEQYF
TRBV2	TRBJ1-4	13	NA	few	TGTGCCAGCAGTGAAGTGAGTAAGCAGAAACTGTTTTTT	CASSEVSKQKLFF
TRBV1	TRBJ2-4	18	NA	NA	TGCACCAGCAGCCACTACGCTATCAGCGGCGGTGCGTCGAACATTCAGTACTTC	CTSSHYAISGGASNIQYF
TRBV7-2	TRBJ2-5	17	TRBD2	NA	TGTGCCAGCAGCTTATGGCTCTCCTTAGCGGGGGAAGAGACCCAGTACTTC	CASSLWLSLAGEETQYF
TRBV27	TRBJ1-2	14	NA	NA	TGTGCCAGCAGTTTAGGCGGCACGCTCAATGGCTACACCTTC	CASSLGGTLNGYTF
TRBV6-6	TRBJ2-7	15	TRBD1	NA	TGTGCCAGCTACGGCCGGGACAGGACTTCCTACGAGCAGTACTTC	CASYGRDRTSYEQYF
TRBV6-5	TRBJ2-7	14	TRBD2	NA	TGTGCCAGCAGGGATAGCGGGAGGGCCTACGAGCAGTACTTC	CASRDSGRAYEQYF
TRBV7-6	TRBJ2-3	17	NA	NA	TGTGCCAGCAGCTTACGACTGGTACAGGGTTCGGGAGATACGCAGTATTTT	CASSLRLVQGSGDTQYF
TRBV12-2	TRBJ1-1	15	NA	once	TGTGCAAGTCGCCCTAGGAGGGGGCGCGGCACTGAAGCTTTCTTT	CASRPRRGRGTEAFF
TRBV6-1	TRBJ1-1	12	NA	NA	TGTGCCAGCAGTCCTCGGACAGATGAAGCTTTCTTT	CASSPRTDEAFF
TRBV6-4	TRBJ1-1	14	NA	few	TGTGCCAGCAGTGCCGTCGACGGTGACACTGAAGCTTTCTTT	CASSAVDGDTEAFF
TRBV19	TRBJ1-3	14	NA	NA	TGTGCCAGTAGTAACAGGGCGTCTGGAAACACCATATATTTT	CASSNRASGNTIYF
TRBV7-3	TRBJ1-2	13	NA	NA	TGTGCCAGCAGCTCAGCCGGGGCCTCCGGCTACACCTTC	CASSSAGASGYTF
TRBV28	TRBJ1-1	14	NA	few	TGTGCCAGCAGTTTGTCGGGGGTTAACACTGAAGCTTTCTTT	CASSLSGVNTEAFF
TRBV29-1	TRBJ1-2	13	NA	NA	TGCAGCGTTGGATCTGCCACAGGGCGGGGCTACACCTTC	CSVGSATGRGYTF
TRBV18	TRBJ1-2	13	NA	NA	TGTGCCAGCTCACCAGACGCTAACTATGGCTACACCTTC	CASSPDANYGYTF
TRBV5-1	TRBJ2-1	16	NA	NA	TGCGCCAGCAGCTTGGCCGGGTCGGTCTCCTACAATGAGCAGTTCTTC	CASSLAGSVSYNEQFF